This T cell receptor beta chain was retrieved from a study of CD8 T cells in ankylosing spondylitis. Broader study findings: The study identified a TCR beta motif of roughly eight highly homologous variants that appeared characteristic of ankylosing spondylitis blood. From matched ankylosing spondylitis synovial fluid, disease-linked clones were reportedly recovered at significantly enriched levels.

Many counts were recorded for this clonotype. As yet, its antigen is unknown. In TCRdb, the 5' RACE reads were re-called with MiXCR into one record per CDR3 protein. The data contain about 250,000 distinct CDR3 sequences, under 20% of them singletons. This receptor was identified in a male donor with ankylosing spondylitis or in good health (not recorded which). Sequences were obtained from blood, either unsorted or a sorted T cell fraction (not recorded which).

DNA for the CDR3: TGCAGCGTAGGGACATCGAACTCCTACGAGCAGTACTTC. The encoded protein is CSVGTSNSYEQYF. The V gene is TRBV29-1, the J gene TRBJ2-7, with D maybe TRBD1 (6 bases). Germline CDR1 SQVTM, CDR2 ANQGSEA. This CDR3 contains 13 residues. V was clipped by 6 bases and J by 0 bases, with 12 bases between them.